This TCR beta chain was captured in a study of blood T cell repertoires in COVID-19. Study-level information: Both acute and convalescent COVID-19 samples were obtained from the United States, Italy and Spain. Sample material is recorded as cDNA or gDNA derived from T cells, B-cell-depleted T cells, or PBMCs.

Authors' processing steps: For nucleated cells, counts were estimated from reference gene primer amplification. The data were produced by immunoSEQ multiplex PCR, yet TCRdb's version contains in-frame clones alone and is incomplete. V, J and clone size were drawn from that table, and D and trimming were deduced from the DNA. The table has roughly 67,000 clones, about four fifths seen once; the top ten hold approximately 6.8%. Germline V gene data show CDR1 as LNHNV and CDR2 as YYDKDF (reference sequence). The CDR3 has 15 amino acids. The ends lost 5 bases at V and 12 bases at J; junction bases unmatched: 11.

The sequenced material came from peripheral blood. The TCR sequence derives from a woman in her fifties or sixties with active or convalescent COVID-19. The chain has TRBV15 and TRBJ2-1, with 12 positions matching TRBD1. CDR3: CATSLAGTGGRRQFF. The CDR3 DNA reads as TGTGCCACCAGCTTGGCCGGGACAGGGGGCCGCCGGCAGTTCTTC.